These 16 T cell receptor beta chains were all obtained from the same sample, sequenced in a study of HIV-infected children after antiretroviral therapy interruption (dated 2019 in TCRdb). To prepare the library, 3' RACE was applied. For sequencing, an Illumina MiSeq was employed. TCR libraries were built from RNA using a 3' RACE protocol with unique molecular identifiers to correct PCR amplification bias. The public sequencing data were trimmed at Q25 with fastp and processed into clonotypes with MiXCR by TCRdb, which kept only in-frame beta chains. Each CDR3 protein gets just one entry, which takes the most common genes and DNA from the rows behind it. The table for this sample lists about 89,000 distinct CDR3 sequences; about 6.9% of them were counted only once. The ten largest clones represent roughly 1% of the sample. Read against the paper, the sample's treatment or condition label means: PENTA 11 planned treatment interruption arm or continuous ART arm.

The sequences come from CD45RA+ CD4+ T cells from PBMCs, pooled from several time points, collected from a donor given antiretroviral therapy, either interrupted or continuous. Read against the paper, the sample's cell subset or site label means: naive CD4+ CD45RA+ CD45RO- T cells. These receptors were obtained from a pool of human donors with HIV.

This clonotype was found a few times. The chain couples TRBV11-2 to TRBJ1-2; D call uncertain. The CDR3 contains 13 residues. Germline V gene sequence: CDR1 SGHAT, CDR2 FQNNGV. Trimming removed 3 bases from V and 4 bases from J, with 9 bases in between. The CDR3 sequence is CASSLVTAYGYTF. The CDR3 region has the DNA TGTGCCAGCAGCTTGGTAACCGCCTATGGCTACACCTTC.

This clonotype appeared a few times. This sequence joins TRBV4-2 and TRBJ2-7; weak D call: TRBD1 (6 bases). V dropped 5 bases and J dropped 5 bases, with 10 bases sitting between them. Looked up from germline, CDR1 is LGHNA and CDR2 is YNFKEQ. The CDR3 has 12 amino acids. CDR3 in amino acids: CASSKRDNEQYF. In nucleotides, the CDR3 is TGTGCCAGCAGCAAAAGGGACAACGAGCAGTACTTC.

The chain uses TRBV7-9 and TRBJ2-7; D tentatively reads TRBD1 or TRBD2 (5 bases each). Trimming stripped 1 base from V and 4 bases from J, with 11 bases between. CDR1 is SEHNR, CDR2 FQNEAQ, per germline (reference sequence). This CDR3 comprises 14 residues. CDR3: CASSLGGTVYEQYF. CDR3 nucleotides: TGTGCCAGCAGCTTAGGGGGGACGGTGTACGAGCAGTACTTC.

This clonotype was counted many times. The CDR3 coding sequence is TGCAGTGCTAGAACGGATAGCAATCAGCCCCAGCATTTT. Its protein is CSARTDSNQPQHF. This chain connects TRBV20-1 to TRBJ1-5; D unresolved. This CDR3 has 13 amino acids. V shed 2 bases and J shed 0 bases, with 5 bases lying between them. Looked up from germline, CDR1 is DFQATT and CDR2 is SNEGSKA (reference sequence).

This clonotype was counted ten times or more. For the CDR3, the DNA is TGTGCCAGCAGCCATCGCCCGAATGAGCAGTTCTTC. Residues: CASSHRPNEQFF. The chain couples TRBV13 to TRBJ2-1; D unresolved. Germline CDR1 reads PRHDT; CDR2 reads FYEKMQ (reference sequence). V lost 5 bases, J lost 7 bases, and 9 bases lay in between. CDR3 length equals 12 residues. Drawing the rest from reference TRBV13 and TRBJ2-1, the complete variable domain is AAGVIQSPRHLIKEKRETATLKCYPIPRHDTVYWYQQGPGQDPQFLISFYEKMQSDKGSIPDRFSAQQFSDYHSELNMSSLELGDSALYFCASSHRPNEQFFGPGTRLTVL.

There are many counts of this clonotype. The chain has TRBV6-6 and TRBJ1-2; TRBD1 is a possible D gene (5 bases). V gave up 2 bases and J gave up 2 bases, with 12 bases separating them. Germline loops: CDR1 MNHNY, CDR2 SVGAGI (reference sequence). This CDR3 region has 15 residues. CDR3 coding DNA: TGTGCCAGCAGTTACCCGGGGGGACCGAACTATGGCTACACCTTC. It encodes CASSYPGGPNYGYTF.

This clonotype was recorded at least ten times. The CDR3 DNA is TGCGCCAGCAGCTTGCGGACAGGGGGCGCGGCGGCTTTCTTT. It yields the protein CASSLRTGGAAAFF. This chain links TRBV5-1 with TRBJ1-1; 11 bases line up with TRBD1. CDR3 size: 14 residues. Trimming removed 1 base from V and 11 bases from J; junction bases left unmatched: 7. CDR1 and CDR2 (germline): SGHRS, YFSETQ.

The CDR3 reads CASSLKGPLRQETQYF. The CDR3 region has the DNA TGTGCCAGCAGTTTAAAAGGACCCTTACGCCAAGAGACCCAGTACTTC. The V call is TRBV12-3 or TRBV12-4, the J call TRBJ2-5, with D unclear. This CDR3 contains 16 residues. Between the trimmed V and J ends, which lost 2 bases and 1 base, there was a span of 14 bases.

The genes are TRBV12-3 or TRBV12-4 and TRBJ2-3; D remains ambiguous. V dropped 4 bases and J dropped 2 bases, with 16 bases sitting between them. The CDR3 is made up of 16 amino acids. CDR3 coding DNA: TGTGCCAGCAGTTACTCCCGACTGCTTCTCACAGATACGCAGTATTTT. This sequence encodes CASSYSRLLLTDTQYF.

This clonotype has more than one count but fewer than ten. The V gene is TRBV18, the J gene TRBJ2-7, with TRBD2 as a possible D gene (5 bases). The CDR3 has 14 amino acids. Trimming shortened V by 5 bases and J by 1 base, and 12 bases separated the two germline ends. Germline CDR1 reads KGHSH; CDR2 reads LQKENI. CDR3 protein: CASSRTALSYEQYF. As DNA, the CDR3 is TGTGCCAGCTCAAGGACTGCCTTATCCTACGAGCAGTACTTC.

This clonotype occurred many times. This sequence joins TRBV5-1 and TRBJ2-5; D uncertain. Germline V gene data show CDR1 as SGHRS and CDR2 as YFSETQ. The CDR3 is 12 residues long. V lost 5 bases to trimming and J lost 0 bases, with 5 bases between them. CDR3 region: CASSKNQETQYF. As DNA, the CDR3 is TGCGCCAGCAGTAAGAACCAAGAGACCCAGTACTTC.

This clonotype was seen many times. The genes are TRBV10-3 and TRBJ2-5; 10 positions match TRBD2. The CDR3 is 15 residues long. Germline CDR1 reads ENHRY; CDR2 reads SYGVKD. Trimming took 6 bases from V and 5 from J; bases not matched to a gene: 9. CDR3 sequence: CAISLTSGDLETQYF. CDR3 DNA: TGTGCCATCAGCCTAACTAGCGGGGATTTGGAGACCCAGTACTTC.

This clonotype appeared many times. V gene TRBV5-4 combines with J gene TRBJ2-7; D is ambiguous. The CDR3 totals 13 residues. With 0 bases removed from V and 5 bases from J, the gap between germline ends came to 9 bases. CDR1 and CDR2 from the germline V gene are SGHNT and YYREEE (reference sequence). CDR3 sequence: CASSLDISHEQYF. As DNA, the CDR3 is TGTGCCAGCAGCTTGGATATTAGCCACGAGCAGTACTTC.

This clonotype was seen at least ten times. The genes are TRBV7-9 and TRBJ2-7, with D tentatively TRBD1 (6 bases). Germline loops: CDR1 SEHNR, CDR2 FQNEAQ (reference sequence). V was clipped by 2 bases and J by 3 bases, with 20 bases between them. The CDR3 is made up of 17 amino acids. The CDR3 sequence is CASSLQDRSHPGYEQYF. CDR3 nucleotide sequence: TGTGCCAGCAGCTTACAGGACAGAAGTCACCCCGGCTACGAGCAGTACTTC.

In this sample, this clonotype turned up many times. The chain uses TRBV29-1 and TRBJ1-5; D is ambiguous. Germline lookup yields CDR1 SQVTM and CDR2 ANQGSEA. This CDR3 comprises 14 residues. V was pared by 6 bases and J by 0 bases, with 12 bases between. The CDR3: CSVLTRDSNQPQHF. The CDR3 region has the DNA TGCAGCGTCCTCACAAGGGATAGCAATCAGCCCCAGCATTTT.

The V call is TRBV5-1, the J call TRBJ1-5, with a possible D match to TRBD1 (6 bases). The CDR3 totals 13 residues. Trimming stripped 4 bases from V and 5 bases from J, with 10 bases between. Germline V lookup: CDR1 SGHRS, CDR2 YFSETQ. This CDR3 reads CASSRGGDQPQHF. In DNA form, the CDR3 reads TGCGCCAGCAGCCGAGGGGGGGATCAGCCCCAGCATTTT.